This TCR beta chain came from a study of cytomegalovirus exposure and HLA in healthy donors (TCRdb year 2017). About the full investigation: An earlier analysis of approximately 600 of the donors reported about 250 Gb of sequence data and some 100 million unique TCR beta sequences from 190 million or so T cells. Around 320 gigabases of sequencing data and approximately 85 million unique TCR sequences were included in an early release covering 550 to 800 HLA-typed donors. Of the 300 to 500 genotyped donors, approximately 81% were placed in the genetic ancestry cluster associated with self-reported Caucasian donors. The study aimed to test whether cataloging public T cell receptors could reveal signatures of past pathogen exposure. The study profiled the T cell repertoires of about 640 subjects by immunosequencing and related them to cytomegalovirus serostatus. Besides the first cohort of approximately 710 subjects, a separate validation cohort made up of roughly 120 different subjects was used. To predict cytomegalovirus infection status, the study brought together high-throughput TCR immunosequencing, statistical association of individual TCRs with disease status, and machine learning. A later analysis re-examined previously published TCR beta repertoires from more than 600 donors and added high-resolution HLA genotyping to investigate patterns of TCR occurrence. In the later analysis, no new phenotypic data were used to find candidate immune exposures; instead, reliance was placed on TCR beta sequences and their occurrence across donors. An earlier analysis of 587 of the donors used high-throughput TCR beta sequencing to judge whether each TCR beta V gene segment behaved as functional or pseudogenic. Alongside the repertoire data, information on donor age, sex, ethnicity and CMV serostatus was compiled. In a later genetic analysis, genome-wide SNP genotypes for about 55% of the roughly 700 donors were used, and that subset was treated as a discovery cohort. Every repertoire in the discovery cohort had been generated on one and the same sequencing platform. HLA typing included class I and class II loci at four-digit resolution. Typing coverage varied by locus: roughly 629-640 donors for A, B, C, DRB1 and DQB1; approximately 500 for DQA1; about 570 for DPA1; roughly 450 for DPB1. Four to six DR-DQ haplotypes were handled as single units for association and clustering because linkage in the cohort was strong. Across about 380 genotyped donors of the cohort, an average of about 240,000 unique TCR beta nucleotide sequences per donor were sequenced, and 15% to 20% of those sequences were non-productive.

Library creation used the immunoSEQ multiplex PCR assay. For the multiplex PCR, a mixture combining 60 forward primers for TCR Vbeta segments and 13 reverse primers for TCR Jbeta segments was used. Amplification of the CDR3 region of rearranged TCR beta genes was performed with a multiplex PCR assay on genomic DNA. The Illumina HiSeq System was used to sequence the amplified TCR beta libraries as 87-base-pair reads. The study's own analysis went as follows. In a later analysis, tens of millions of unique TCR beta chains were counted across the 500 to 700 repertoires, and roughly 11 million of these chains were shared by at least two donors. Raw reads were error-corrected and collapsed into unique sequences by a nearest-neighbor algorithm in which closely related sequences were merged to remove PCR and sequencing errors. To assign V, D and J gene segments, CDR3 sequences were aligned to IMGT reference sequences. For a sequence to be retained, a match of at least six nucleotides to both a V gene segment and a J gene segment was required. Rearrangements were called productive when the CDR3 lacked stop codons and stayed in frame with V and J; all others were non-productive. CDR3 was defined according to IMGT convention as the region running from the second conserved V-encoded cysteine to the conserved J-encoded phenylalanine. The earlier analysis of fewer than 750 of the donors excluded sequences that lacked an unambiguous match to a single V gene segment. An earlier analysis of several hundred of the donors called V segments functional above 56.7% productive rearrangements and segregating when the between-donor standard deviation exceeded 5%. A statistical classification framework was developed to diagnose cytomegalovirus status using the catalog of TCR beta chain sequences. A later analysis assigned V and J genes by comparing TCR nucleotide sequences with IMGT/GENE-DB human TR gene sequences. Using the TCRdist pipeline, a later analysis assigned CDR3 sequences along with most-parsimonious VDJ recombination scenarios. In a later analysis, each TCR beta chain was defined by its CDR3 amino acid sequence together with its V-gene family, and reads without a unique V-gene family were excluded. In a later analysis, some 600 highly shared, low-generation-probability nucleotide sequences were removed to address suspected cross-contamination and a sequencing artifact. In a later analysis, a clonal expansion index for each public chain was calculated from normalized within-repertoire ranks of inferred template counts. Generation probabilities in a later analysis came from a VDJ recombination model fitted to out-of-frame rearrangements, and those results were checked against IGoR. A later analysis scored TCR-TCR, TCR-HLA and TCR-CMV co-occurrence with hypergeometric tests, applying a repertoire-size bias correction to TCR pairs. False discovery rates were estimated in a later analysis by permuting HLA or CMV assignments 20 times. In a later analysis, co-occurring TCRs were grouped using DBSCAN, with TCRdist sequence similarity added in when clustering inside HLA-allele-positive subsets. Repertoires with fewer than 30,000 or more than 120,000 public chains were left out of co-occurrence clustering, as were five repertoires with anomalous nucleotide sharing. Drawn from immuneACCESS, this table holds only the in-frame rearrangements with V and J called that TCRdb kept. Clones are partly lost; checked studies trace under half to an unresolved V gene and leave the rest unexplained. That table supplies the V and J calls and clone size; D and trimming were determined from the DNA. The sample data list about 160,000 clones, and around 80% of these were observed just once. The ten largest clones add up to about 6.3% of the sample.

On the study overall, not on this receptor specifically: In the study, 150 to 200 TCR beta chains were listed as associated with cytomegalovirus. Strong co-occurrence of HLA alleles, especially DR and DQ, made assigning TCR associations to individual alleles difficult. The cohort was sequenced for TCR beta chains only, and without alpha or paired-chain data the features that could be detected were limited. An association between a missense DCLRE1C variant and V-gene and J-gene trimming of TCR beta chains was found in a later genetic analysis and replicated in an independent cohort. Three of the identified cytomegalovirus-associated TCR beta chains were confirmed in vitro to be specific for cytomegalovirus antigens. While some public TCRs were present in many individuals, most TCR sequences turned up only very rarely across donors. A later analysis found that most CMV-associated TCR beta chains appeared HLA-restricted, with HLA associations seemingly driven largely by CMV exposure. A cluster of highly shared sequence variants was judged likely to be a technical artifact of the sequencing pipeline. Linkage disequilibrium might explain the correlated functional status among segregating V segments, but an unknown experimental factor could not be ruled out. A later analysis associated 15,000 or so TCR beta sequences with specific HLA alleles at a false discovery rate of 0.05. Because HLA typing was unavailable for some donors at each locus, only the typed subset was used in association tests. It was suggested by the authors that the approach could potentially be generalized to other disease states and immunological phenotypes. Immune exposure information for the cohort was limited to CMV serostatus. A further reported finding was that TCR beta sequences accurately predicted the HLA-A and HLA-B alleles for most subjects in the first cohort. Because the 87-base-pair reads could not distinguish some IMGT-functional V segments, including TRBV6-2 and TRBV6-3, those segments were excluded. In a later analysis, HLA-associated TCR beta chains were found to be more clonally expanded and to have lower generation probabilities than equally common non-associated chains. Because counts were too low, approximately 18 rarely observed V segments, including chromosome 9 orphons, were excluded from the earlier analysis of 587 of the donors. The classifier was reported to diagnose cytomegalovirus status with high specificity and sensitivity in both the original and validation cohorts. Roughly uniform sequencing depth across donors was assumed in presence/absence analyses, although this assumption may not hold. In a later genetic analysis, fewer N-insertions in productive TCRs were reported among donors in an Asian-associated ancestry cluster than the roughly 700-donor mean. According to a later analysis, TCR association rates differed among HLA loci, with DRB1 alleles showing the most associated TCRs and HLA-C alleles showing the fewest. Broadly in line with IMGT annotations, most TCR beta V segments showed up in productive rearrangements about 87% or about 30% of the time in an earlier analysis of roughly 590 of the donors. In a later analysis, several top co-occurrence clusters were reported to appear linked to parvovirus B19, influenza, CMV and Epstein-Barr virus.

In total, about 650 healthy bone marrow donors made up the cohort. At the time of sampling, every cohort member was nominally healthy, though immune exposures that went unrecorded were likely present. The donor was CMV seropositive and belonged to the group of 250 to 350 seropositive cohort members. A peripheral blood sample was collected from each donor, and TCR beta sequencing was performed on peripheral blood mononuclear cells. The Qiagen DNeasy Blood Extraction Kit was used to extract genomic DNA from the blood cell samples. Based on the germline V gene, the CDR1 and CDR2 sequences are SGHAT and FQNNGV. Its CDR3 holds 14 amino acids, cysteine through phenylalanine. CDR3 DNA only is kept here, 42 bases in frame from base 1. This clone turned up a few times. The antigen this receptor binds is unknown. It has no much larger one-base neighbor in the sample; base qualities were not kept.

The sample consisted of PBMCs. Rearrangement joined TRBV11-2 to TRBJ2-5; TRBD2 is perhaps the D gene, given 6 matching bases. The end of the DNA aligns better with TRBJ2-7, so the J call may be wrong. The receptor comes from a male donor in good health and CMV-seropositive. Here the CDR3 is given as CASSFGGAPYEQYF. The nucleotide sequence is TGTGCCAGCAGCTTCGGGGGAGCCCCCTACGAGCAGTACTTC.